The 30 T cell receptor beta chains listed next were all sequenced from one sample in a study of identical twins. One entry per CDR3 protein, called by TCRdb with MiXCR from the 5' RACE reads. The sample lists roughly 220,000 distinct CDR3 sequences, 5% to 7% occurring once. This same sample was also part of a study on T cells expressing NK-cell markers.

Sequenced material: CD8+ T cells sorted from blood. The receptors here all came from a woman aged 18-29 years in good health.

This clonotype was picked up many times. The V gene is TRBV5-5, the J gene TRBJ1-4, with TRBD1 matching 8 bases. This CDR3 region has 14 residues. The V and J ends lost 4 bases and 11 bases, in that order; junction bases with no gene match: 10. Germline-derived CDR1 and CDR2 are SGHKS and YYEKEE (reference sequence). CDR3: CASSPGQGPPKLFF. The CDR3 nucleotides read TGTGCCAGCAGCCCCGGACAGGGCCCTCCCAAACTGTTTTTT.

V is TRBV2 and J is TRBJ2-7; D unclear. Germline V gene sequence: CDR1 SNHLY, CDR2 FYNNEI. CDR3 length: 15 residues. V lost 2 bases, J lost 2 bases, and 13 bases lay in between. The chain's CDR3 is CASSELGSSPYEQYF. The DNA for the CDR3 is TGTGCCAGCAGTGAACTGGGCAGTAGCCCCTACGAGCAGTACTTC. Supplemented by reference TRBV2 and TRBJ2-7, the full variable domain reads EPEVTQTPSHQVTQMGQEVILRCVPISNHLYFYWYRQILGQKVEFLVSFYNNEISEKSEIFDDQFSVERPDGSNFTLKIRSTKLEDSAMYFCASSELGSSPYEQYFGPGTRLTVT.

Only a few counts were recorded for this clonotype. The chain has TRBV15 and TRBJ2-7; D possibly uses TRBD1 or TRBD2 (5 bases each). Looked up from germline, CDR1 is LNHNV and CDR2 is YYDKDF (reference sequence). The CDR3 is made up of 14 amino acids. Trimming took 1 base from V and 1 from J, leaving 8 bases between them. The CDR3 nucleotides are TGTGCCACCAGCAGAGGAGGGGAATCCTACGAGCAGTACTTC. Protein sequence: CATSRGGESYEQYF. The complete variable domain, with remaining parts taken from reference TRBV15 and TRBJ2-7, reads DAMVIQNPRYQVTQFGKPVTLSCSQTLNHNVMYWYQQKSSQAPKLLFHYYDKDFNNEADTPDNFQSRRPNTSFCFLDIRSPGLGDTAMYLCATSRGGESYEQYFGPGTRLTVT.

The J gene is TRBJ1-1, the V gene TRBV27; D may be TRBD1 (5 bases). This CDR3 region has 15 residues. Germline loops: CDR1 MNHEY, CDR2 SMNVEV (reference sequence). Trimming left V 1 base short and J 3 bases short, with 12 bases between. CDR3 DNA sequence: TGTGCCAGCAGTTTATACGGGGCGGCGGACACTGAAGCTTTCTTT. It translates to CASSLYGAADTEAFF.

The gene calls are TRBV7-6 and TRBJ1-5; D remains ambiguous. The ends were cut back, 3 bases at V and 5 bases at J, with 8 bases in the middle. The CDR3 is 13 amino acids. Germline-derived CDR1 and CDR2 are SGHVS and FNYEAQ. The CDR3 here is CASSLNGDQPQHF. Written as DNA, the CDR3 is TGTGCCAGCAGCTTGAACGGCGATCAGCCCCAGCATTTT.

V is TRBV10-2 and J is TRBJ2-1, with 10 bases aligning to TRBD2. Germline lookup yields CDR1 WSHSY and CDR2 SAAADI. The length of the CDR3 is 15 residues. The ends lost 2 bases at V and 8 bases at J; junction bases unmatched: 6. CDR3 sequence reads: CASSESGRAPDEQFF. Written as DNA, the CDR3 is TGCGCCAGCAGTGAGAGCGGGAGGGCCCCTGATGAGCAGTTCTTC.

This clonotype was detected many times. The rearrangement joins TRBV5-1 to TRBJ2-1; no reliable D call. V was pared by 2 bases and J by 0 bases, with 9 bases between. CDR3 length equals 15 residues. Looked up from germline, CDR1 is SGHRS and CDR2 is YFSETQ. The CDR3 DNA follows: TGCGCCAGCAGCTTTGGTCTGCTCTCCTACAATGAGCAGTTCTTC. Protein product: CASSFGLLSYNEQFF.

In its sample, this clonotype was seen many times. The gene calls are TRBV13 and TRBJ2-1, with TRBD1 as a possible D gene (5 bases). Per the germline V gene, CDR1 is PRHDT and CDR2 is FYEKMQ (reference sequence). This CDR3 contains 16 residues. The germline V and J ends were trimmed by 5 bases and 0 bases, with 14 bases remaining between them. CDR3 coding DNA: TGTGCCAGCAGCGGCAGGGTCCCGAGCTCCTACAATGAGCAGTTCTTC. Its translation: CASSGRVPSSYNEQFF.

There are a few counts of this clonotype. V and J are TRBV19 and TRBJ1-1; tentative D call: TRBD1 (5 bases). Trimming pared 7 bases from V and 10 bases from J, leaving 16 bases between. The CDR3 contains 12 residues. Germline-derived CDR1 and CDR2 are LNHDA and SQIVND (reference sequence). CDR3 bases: TGTGCCAGTACCCCCGGGACTCAGTCAGCTTTCTTT. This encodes CASTPGTQSAFF.

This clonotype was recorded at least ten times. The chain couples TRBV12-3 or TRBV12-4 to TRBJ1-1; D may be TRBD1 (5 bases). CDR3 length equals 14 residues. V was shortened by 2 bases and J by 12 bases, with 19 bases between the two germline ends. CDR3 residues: CASSLNPFGGVPFF. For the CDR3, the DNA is TGTGCCAGCAGTTTAAATCCCTTTGGAGGGGTCCCTTTCTTT.

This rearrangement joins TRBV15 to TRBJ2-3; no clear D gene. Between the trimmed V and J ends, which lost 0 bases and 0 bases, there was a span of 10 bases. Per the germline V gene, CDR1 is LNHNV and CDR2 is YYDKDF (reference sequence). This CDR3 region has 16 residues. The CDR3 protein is CATSRDAAASTDTQYF. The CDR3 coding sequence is TGTGCCACCAGCAGAGATGCGGCAGCTAGCACAGATACGCAGTATTTT.

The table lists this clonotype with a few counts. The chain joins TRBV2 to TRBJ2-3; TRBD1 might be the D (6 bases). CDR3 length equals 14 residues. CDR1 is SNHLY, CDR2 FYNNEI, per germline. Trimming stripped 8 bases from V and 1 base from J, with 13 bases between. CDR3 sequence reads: CASLLGARTDTQYF. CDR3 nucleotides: TGTGCCAGCCTGCTGGGGGCCCGCACAGATACGCAGTATTTT. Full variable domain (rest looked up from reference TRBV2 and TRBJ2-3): EPEVTQTPSHQVTQMGQEVILRCVPISNHLYFYWYRQILGQKVEFLVSFYNNEISEKSEIFDDQFSVERPDGSNFTLKIRSTKLEDSAMYFCASLLGARTDTQYFGPGTRLTVL.

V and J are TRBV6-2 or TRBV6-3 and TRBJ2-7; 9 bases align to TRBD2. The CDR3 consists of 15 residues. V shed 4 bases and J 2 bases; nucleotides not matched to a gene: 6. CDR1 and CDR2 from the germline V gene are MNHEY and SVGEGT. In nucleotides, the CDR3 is TGTGCCAGCAGTTCCCTAATAGCGGGAGCCTACGAGCAGTACTTC. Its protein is CASSSLIAGAYEQYF.

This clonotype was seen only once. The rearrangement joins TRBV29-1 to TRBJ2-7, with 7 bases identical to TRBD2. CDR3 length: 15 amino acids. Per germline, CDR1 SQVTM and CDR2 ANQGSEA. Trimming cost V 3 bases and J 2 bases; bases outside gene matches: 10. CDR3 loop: CSVESAGDPTYEQYF. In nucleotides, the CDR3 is TGCAGCGTTGAGTCGGCGGGGGACCCAACCTACGAGCAGTACTTC.

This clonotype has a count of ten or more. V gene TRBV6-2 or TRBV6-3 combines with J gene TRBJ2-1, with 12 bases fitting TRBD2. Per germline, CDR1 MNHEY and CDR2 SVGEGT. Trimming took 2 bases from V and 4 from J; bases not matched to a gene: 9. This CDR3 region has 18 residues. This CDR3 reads CASSYPEGLAGGYNEQFF. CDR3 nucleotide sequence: TGTGCCAGCAGTTACCCCGAGGGGCTAGCGGGAGGGTACAATGAGCAGTTCTTC.

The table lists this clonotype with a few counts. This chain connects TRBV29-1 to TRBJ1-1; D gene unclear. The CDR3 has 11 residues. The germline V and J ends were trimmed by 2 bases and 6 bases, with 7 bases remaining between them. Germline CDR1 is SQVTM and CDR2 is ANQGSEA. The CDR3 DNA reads TGCAGCGTTGAAACTGGGGCTGAAGCTTTCTTT. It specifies CSVETGAEAFF.

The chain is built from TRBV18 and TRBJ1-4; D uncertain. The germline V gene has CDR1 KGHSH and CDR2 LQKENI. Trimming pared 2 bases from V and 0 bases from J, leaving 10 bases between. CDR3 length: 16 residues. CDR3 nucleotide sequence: TGTGCCAGCTCACCAGCCGGGATGGCAACTAATGAAAAACTGTTTTTT. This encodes CASSPAGMATNEKLFF.

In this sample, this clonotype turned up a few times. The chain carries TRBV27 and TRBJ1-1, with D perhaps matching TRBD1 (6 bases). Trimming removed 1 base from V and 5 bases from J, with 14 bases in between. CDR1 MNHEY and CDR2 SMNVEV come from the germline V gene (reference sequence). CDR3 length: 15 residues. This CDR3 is CASSLYQGGRTEAFF. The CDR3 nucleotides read TGTGCCAGCAGTTTATATCAAGGGGGTAGGACTGAAGCTTTCTTT.

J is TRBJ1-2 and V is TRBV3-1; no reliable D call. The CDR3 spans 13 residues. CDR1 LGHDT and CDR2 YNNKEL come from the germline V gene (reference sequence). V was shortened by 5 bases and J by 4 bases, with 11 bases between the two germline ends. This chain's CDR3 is CASSEGVSYGYTF. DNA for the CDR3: TGTGCCAGCAGCGAGGGTGTGAGCTATGGCTACACCTTC.

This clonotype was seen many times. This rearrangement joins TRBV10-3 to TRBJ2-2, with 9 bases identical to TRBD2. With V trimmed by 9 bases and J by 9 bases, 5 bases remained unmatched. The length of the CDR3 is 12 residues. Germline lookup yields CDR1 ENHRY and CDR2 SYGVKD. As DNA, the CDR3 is TGTGCCATAGAGGGGACTAGCCGGGAGCTGTTTTTT. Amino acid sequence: CAIEGTSRELFF.

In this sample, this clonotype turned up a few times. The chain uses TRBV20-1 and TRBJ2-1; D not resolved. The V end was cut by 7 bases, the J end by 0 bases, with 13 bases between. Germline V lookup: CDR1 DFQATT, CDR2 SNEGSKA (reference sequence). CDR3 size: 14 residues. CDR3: CSGQDGSSYNEQFF. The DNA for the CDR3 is TGCAGTGGTCAGGACGGAAGCTCCTACAATGAGCAGTTCTTC.

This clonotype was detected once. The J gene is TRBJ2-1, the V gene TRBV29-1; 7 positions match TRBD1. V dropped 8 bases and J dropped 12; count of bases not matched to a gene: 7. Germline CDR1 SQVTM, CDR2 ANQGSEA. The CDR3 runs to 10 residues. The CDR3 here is CSMTAGGQFF. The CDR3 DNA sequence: TGCAGCATGACGGCAGGGGGGCAGTTCTTC.

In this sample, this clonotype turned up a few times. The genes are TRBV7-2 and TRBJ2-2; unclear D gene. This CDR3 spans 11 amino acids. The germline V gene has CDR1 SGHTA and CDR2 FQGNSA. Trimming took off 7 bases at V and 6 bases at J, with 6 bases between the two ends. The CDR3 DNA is TGTGCCAGCATCAGAGCCGGGGAGCTGTTTTTT. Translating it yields CASIRAGELFF.

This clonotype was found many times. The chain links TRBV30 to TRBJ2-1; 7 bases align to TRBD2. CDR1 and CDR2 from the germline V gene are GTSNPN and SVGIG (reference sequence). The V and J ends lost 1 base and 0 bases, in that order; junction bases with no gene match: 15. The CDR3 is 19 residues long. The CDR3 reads CAWSDPPLPGLLSYNEQFF. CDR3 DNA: TGTGCCTGGAGTGATCCGCCCCTCCCGGGACTACTCTCCTACAATGAGCAGTTCTTC.

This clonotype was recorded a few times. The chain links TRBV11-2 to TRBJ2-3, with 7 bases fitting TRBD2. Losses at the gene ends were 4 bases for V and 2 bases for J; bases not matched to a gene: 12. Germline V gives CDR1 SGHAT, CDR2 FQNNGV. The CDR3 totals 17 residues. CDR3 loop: CASSWGVGGGFTDTQYF. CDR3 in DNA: TGTGCCAGCAGCTGGGGTGTTGGCGGGGGTTTCACAGATACGCAGTATTTT. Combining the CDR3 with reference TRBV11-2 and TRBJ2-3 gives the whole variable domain EAGVAQSPRYKIIEKRQSVAFWCNPISGHATLYWYQQILGQGPKLLIQFQNNGVVDDSQLPKDRFSAERLKGVDSTLKIQPAKLEDSAVYLCASSWGVGGGFTDTQYFGPGTRLTVL.

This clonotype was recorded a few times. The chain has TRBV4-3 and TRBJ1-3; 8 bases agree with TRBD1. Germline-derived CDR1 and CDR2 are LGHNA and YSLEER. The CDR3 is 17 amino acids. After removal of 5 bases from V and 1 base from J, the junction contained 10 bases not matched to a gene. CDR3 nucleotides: TGCGCCAGCAGCACCTTCCGGGACAGGCCATCTGGAAACACCATATATTTT. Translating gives CASSTFRDRPSGNTIYF.

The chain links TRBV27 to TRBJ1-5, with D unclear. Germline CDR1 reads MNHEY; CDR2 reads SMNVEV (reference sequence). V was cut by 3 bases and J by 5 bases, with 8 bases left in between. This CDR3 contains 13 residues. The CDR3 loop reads CASSFSWDQPQHF. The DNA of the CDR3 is TGTGCCAGCAGTTTTTCTTGGGATCAGCCCCAGCATTTT.

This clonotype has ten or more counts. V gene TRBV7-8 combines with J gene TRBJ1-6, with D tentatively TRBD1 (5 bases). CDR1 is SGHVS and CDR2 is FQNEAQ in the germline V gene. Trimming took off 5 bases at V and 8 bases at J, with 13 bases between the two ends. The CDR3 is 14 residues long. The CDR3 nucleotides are TGTGCCAGCAGCAAAAGGGGAGGAGATTCACCCCTCCACTTT. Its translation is CASSKRGGDSPLHF.

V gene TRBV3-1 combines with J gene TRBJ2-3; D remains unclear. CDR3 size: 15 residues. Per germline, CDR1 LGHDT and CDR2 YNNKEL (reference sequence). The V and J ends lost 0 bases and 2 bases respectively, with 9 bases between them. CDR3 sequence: CASSQETRYTDTQYF. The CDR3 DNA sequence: TGTGCCAGCAGCCAAGAGACCAGGTACACAGATACGCAGTATTTT.

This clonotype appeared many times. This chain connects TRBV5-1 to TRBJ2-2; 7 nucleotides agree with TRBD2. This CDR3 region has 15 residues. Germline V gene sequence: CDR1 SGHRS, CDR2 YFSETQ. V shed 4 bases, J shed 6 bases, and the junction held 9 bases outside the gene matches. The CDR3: CASSGDTSVAGELFF. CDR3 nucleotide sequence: TGCGCCAGCAGCGGCGATACTAGCGTTGCCGGGGAGCTGTTTTTT.